One T cell receptor beta chain is described in this entry. Its antigen is as yet unknown. DNA at about 190 ng, 25,000 to 35,000 T cell genomes, went into sorted-subset replicate PCRs. TCRdb keeps only in-frame clones here, not all; method: immunoSEQ multiplex PCR. The table shows 2 million to 3 million clones, with roughly 93% occurring only once. This sample was included in a study of shared clonotypes between healthy human individuals. General study points: Relative to their counterparts shared across all four donors, non-shared clonotypes exhibited diminished generation probabilities. The sharing of about 5.3% of naive CD4 clonotypes was seen across a few donors.

CD4+ cells yielded CD45RA+ naive and CD45RA-negative memory subsets. Trimming cost V 5 bases and J 3 bases; bases outside gene matches: 12. This CDR3 has 16 amino acids. The germline gives CDR1 SGHAT, CDR2 FQDESV (reference sequence). The sequence was collected from a young man in good health. Some clones in this sample may be carry-over from other donors' samples. The source material was naive CD4+ T cells from PBMCs. Described subset: CD45RA+ positively selected. The V call is TRBV11-1, the J call TRBJ1-2, with 7 bases aligning to TRBD1. CDR3 region: CASSAGTAISYYGYTF. The CDR3 DNA sequence: TGTGCCAGCAGCGCCGGGACAGCGATTTCCTACTATGGCTACACCTTC.